The 14 T cell receptor beta chains reported below all come from one sample, sequenced in a study of beta chain features in type 1 diabetes. Of the isolated RNA, all was reverse transcribed, and so the sequenced material was expressed TCRB transcripts. Assay: immunoSEQ multiplex PCR; the TCRdb copy retains only in-frame clones and omits some. This table holds 250,000 to 350,000 clones, 9.5% to 12% found once. Sequenced input: naive CD4+ T cells from blood. The receptor source for this set is a woman aged 25 to 39 in good health.

The J gene is TRBJ2-7, the V gene TRBV27; 12 positions agree with TRBD2. The V segment lost 2 bases and the J segment 2 bases; nucleotides outside the gene matches: 10. Germline V gene sequence: CDR1 MNHEY, CDR2 SMNVEV (reference sequence). There are 18 residues in the CDR3. As DNA, the CDR3 is TGTGCCAGCAGTTTAAAAGCTAGCGGGAGGGCCGGAACCTACGAGCAGTACTTC. This gives the protein CASSLKASGRAGTYEQYF.

V is TRBV11-2 and J is TRBJ2-7, with TRBD2 as a possible D gene (6 bases). This CDR3 comprises 15 residues. CDR1 SGHAT and CDR2 FQNNGV come from the germline V gene. Trimming took off 5 bases at V and 2 bases at J, with 16 bases between the two ends. CDR3: CASSVQQGGAYEQYF. The DNA of the CDR3 is TGTGCCAGCAGCGTCCAGCAGGGAGGCGCCTACGAGCAGTACTTC.

This chain links TRBV28 with TRBJ2-3; 8 nucleotides line up with TRBD1. Germline-derived CDR1 and CDR2 are MDHEN and SYDVKM. The CDR3 is made up of 15 amino acids. V lost 2 bases, J lost 4 bases, and 5 bases stayed unmatched. CDR3 region: CASSLGQGWADTQYF. The DNA for the CDR3 is TGTGCCAGCAGTTTAGGACAGGGTTGGGCAGATACGCAGTATTTT.

This clone was observed a handful of times. The rearrangement links TRBV5-1 to TRBJ2-3; D is ambiguous. Germline assignment: CDR1 SGHRS and CDR2 YFSETQ. The ends were cut back, 2 bases at V and 7 bases at J, with 20 bases in the middle. CDR3 length: 16 residues. The CDR3 DNA is TGCGCCAGCAGCTTTCCTAGTGGCGTGAGGAAAAATACGCAGTATTTT. Its translation: CASSFPSGVRKNTQYF. The variable domain in full, completed from reference TRBV5-1 and TRBJ2-3, reads KAGVTQTPRYLIKTRGQQVTLSCSPISGHRSVSWYQQTPGQGLQFLFEYFSETQRNKGNFPGRFSGRQFSNSRSEMNVSTLELGDSALYLCASSFPSGVRKNTQYFGPGTRLTVL.

The gene calls are TRBV2 and TRBJ1-1; 8 bases line up with TRBD1. The V segment lost 3 bases and the J segment 7 bases; nucleotides outside the gene matches: 7. Germline assignment: CDR1 SNHLY and CDR2 FYNNEI. This CDR3 has 14 amino acids. CDR3 sequence: CASSDRGRVIEAFF. The DNA of the CDR3 is TGTGCCAGCAGTGACAGGGGGCGCGTTATTGAAGCTTTCTTT.

Only a few counts were recorded for this clone. J is TRBJ2-7 and V is TRBV7-2; D possibly corresponds to TRBD1 (6 bases). Trimming left V 7 bases short and J 3 bases short, with 16 bases between. The CDR3 covers 14 residues. Germline CDR1 reads SGHTA; CDR2 reads FQGNSA. CDR3 DNA: TGTGCCAGCACCCCCCGAGGGACATACTACGAGCAGTACTTC. Translating gives CASTPRGTYYEQYF.

The genes are TRBV30 and TRBJ1-5, with TRBD1 identical over 7 bases. V lost 2 bases and J lost 7; bases outside the gene matches: 11. CDR1 is GTSNPN, CDR2 SVGIG, per germline (reference sequence). This CDR3 region has 15 residues. This CDR3 is CAWSTGTAGGQPQHF. The CDR3 nucleotides are TGTGCCTGGAGTACCGGGACAGCTGGTGGGCAGCCCCAGCATTTT. Filled out from reference TRBV30 and TRBJ1-5, the complete variable domain reads SQTIHQWPATLVQPVGSPLSLECTVEGTSNPNLYWYRQAAGRGLQLLFYSVGIGQISSEVPQNLSASRPQDRQFILSSKKLLLSDSGFYLCAWSTGTAGGQPQHFGDGTRLSIL.

This clone was seen a few times. J is TRBJ2-1 and V is TRBV7-2; 7 nucleotides agree with TRBD2. From germline, CDR1 is SGHTA and CDR2 FQGNSA. J lost 9 bases, V lost 5 bases, and 13 bases had no gene match. This CDR3 region has 15 residues. The CDR3 protein is CASSHITGGRSEQFF. In nucleotides, the CDR3 is TGTGCCAGCAGCCACATAACTGGCGGGAGAAGTGAGCAGTTCTTC.

J is TRBJ2-1 and V is TRBV7-9; 12 bases are a match to TRBD2. The CDR3 is 17 amino acids. Germline V gene sequence: CDR1 SEHNR, CDR2 FQNEAQ (reference sequence). V dropped 5 bases and J dropped 7; count of bases not matched to a gene: 12. CDR3: CASSPQYLAGGPNEQFF. The CDR3 DNA reads as TGTGCCAGCAGCCCGCAGTATCTAGCGGGAGGGCCAAATGAGCAGTTCTTC.

V gene TRBV7-9 combines with J gene TRBJ1-3, with a possible D match to TRBD1 (5 bases). The ends were cut back, 0 bases at V and 4 bases at J, with 10 bases in the middle. CDR3 size: 15 residues. Germline assignment: CDR1 SEHNR and CDR2 FQNEAQ (reference sequence). CDR3 sequence (DNA): TGTGCCAGCAGCTTAGCGCTAGGGGCCGGAAACACCATATATTTT. As protein: CASSLALGAGNTIYF.

The chain combines TRBV11-2 with TRBJ2-3; 9 positions match TRBD1. CDR3 length equals 15 residues. Germline V gives CDR1 SGHAT, CDR2 FQNNGV. Germline trimming cut 1 base from V and 4 bases from J; bases unmatched to any gene: 3. For the CDR3, the DNA is TGTGCCAGCAGCTTAGGGGGACAGGGTGCAGATACGCAGTATTTT. This encodes CASSLGGQGADTQYF.

DNA for the CDR3: TGTGCCATCAGTGAGTCGGAGTTTGGAGAGACCCAGTACTTC. It translates to CAISESEFGETQYF. V usage is TRBV10-3 and J usage is TRBJ2-5; D not resolved. Trimming removed 0 bases from V and 4 bases from J, with 9 bases in between. Germline lookup yields CDR1 ENHRY and CDR2 SYGVKD. The CDR3 contains 14 residues.

This clone was recorded a few times. The rearrangement links TRBV30 to TRBJ2-3; D gene uncertain. Trimming cost V 4 bases and J 2 bases, with 13 bases left between them. Germline lookup yields CDR1 GTSNPN and CDR2 SVGIG (reference sequence). CDR3 length: 14 amino acids. This chain's CDR3 is CAWKPPRSTDTQYF. The CDR3 region has the DNA TGTGCCTGGAAACCCCCGAGGTCCACAGATACGCAGTATTTT.

This clone appeared a few times. The J gene is TRBJ1-1, the V gene TRBV28; 7 nucleotides match TRBD1. Germline values: CDR1 MDHEN, CDR2 SYDVKM. There are 12 residues in the CDR3. With V trimmed by 8 bases and J by 13 bases, 13 bases remained unmatched. The chain's CDR3 is CASGRGDSRVFF. The DNA for the CDR3 is TGTGCCAGCGGGAGAGGGGACAGTCGGGTTTTCTTT. The full variable domain, rest sourced from reference TRBV28 and TRBJ1-1, is DVKVTQSSRYLVKRTGEKVFLECVQDMDHENMFWYRQDPGLGLRLIYFSYDVKMKEKGDIPEGYSVSREKKERFSLILESASTNQTSMYLCASGRGDSRVFFGQGTRLTVV.